The 12 T cell receptor beta chains in this list originate from one sample, sequenced in a study of shared clonotypes between healthy human individuals. Assay: immunoSEQ multiplex PCR; the TCRdb copy retains only in-frame clones and omits some. Counted here are some 580,000 clones, roughly 98% occurring once; the ten biggest clones make up 0.3% to 0.35%. The naive CD8 population came from CD45RO-negative cells selected for CCR7, without terminally differentiated effector memory CD45RA+ cells. Sequenced: naive CD8+ T cells sorted from blood. Receptors originate from a man aged 30 to 39 in good health.

V gene TRBV7-6 combines with J gene TRBJ2-1, with 11 positions matching TRBD2. Germline V gives CDR1 SGHVS, CDR2 FNYEAQ. This CDR3 has 16 residues. The V segment lost 2 bases and the J segment 7 bases; nucleotides outside the gene matches: 7. This chain's CDR3 is CASSLRGTSGLNEQFF. In DNA form, the CDR3 reads TGTGCCAGCAGCTTAAGGGGGACTAGCGGTTTAAATGAGCAGTTCTTC.

This chain joins TRBV4-1 and TRBJ1-2, with TRBD1 matching 7 bases. J was trimmed by 5 bases and V by 1 base; bases with no gene match: 10. The CDR3 consists of 16 residues. Germline V CDR1 and CDR2: MGHRA, YSYEKL. The CDR3 sequence is CASSQAGGRVAYGYTF. The DNA of the CDR3 is TGCGCCAGCAGCCAAGCAGGGGGGCGAGTGGCTTATGGCTACACCTTC.

The J gene is TRBJ1-4, the V gene TRBV6-1; D is uncertain. The CDR3 spans 15 residues. Germline V lookup: CDR1 MNHNS, CDR2 SASEGT. The V end was cut by 1 base, the J end by 0 bases, with 6 bases between. This chain's CDR3 is CASSEVPATNEKLFF. In DNA form, the CDR3 reads TGTGCCAGCAGTGAAGTCCCTGCAACTAATGAAAAACTGTTTTTT.

The V and J genes are TRBV18 and TRBJ1-1, with D maybe TRBD1 (6 bases). Looked up from germline, CDR1 is KGHSH and CDR2 is LQKENI. This CDR3 has 17 amino acids. Trimming stripped 3 bases from V and 0 bases from J, with 17 bases between. CDR3 protein: CASSPNTGGQLNTEAFF. CDR3 DNA: TGTGCCAGCTCACCTAATACTGGCGGACAGTTGAACACTGAAGCTTTCTTT.

V usage is TRBV5-1 and J usage is TRBJ2-7; D may be TRBD1 (6 bases). V gave up 3 bases and J gave up 5 bases, with 18 bases separating them. From germline, CDR1 is SGHRS and CDR2 YFSETQ. The CDR3 is made up of 15 amino acids. The CDR3 spells CASSSKSRGIHEQYF. The CDR3 DNA is TGCGCCAGCAGCTCGAAATCCAGGGGCATCCACGAGCAGTACTTC. Complete variable domain (other parts from reference TRBV5-1 and TRBJ2-7): KAGVTQTPRYLIKTRGQQVTLSCSPISGHRSVSWYQQTPGQGLQFLFEYFSETQRNKGNFPGRFSGRQFSNSRSEMNVSTLELGDSALYLCASSSKSRGIHEQYFGPGTRLTVT.

The chain recombines TRBV29-1 with TRBJ2-2; D is unclear. Germline V gene data show CDR1 as SQVTM and CDR2 as ANQGSEA. The CDR3 is 12 amino acids. V was pared by 6 bases and J by 4 bases, with 9 bases between. CDR3 residues: CSVIQSTGELFF. The CDR3 nucleotides are TGCAGCGTGATTCAATCCACCGGGGAGCTGTTTTTT.

The chain has TRBV4-1 and TRBJ2-1, with 7 nucleotides matching TRBD2. Looked up from germline, CDR1 is MGHRA and CDR2 is YSYEKL. The CDR3 length is 16 residues. V was clipped by 4 bases and J by 8 bases; unmatched bases: 14. The CDR3 loop reads CASSLAAGEPHDEQFF. CDR3 DNA sequence: TGCGCCAGCAGCCTAGCTGCGGGGGAACCTCATGATGAGCAGTTCTTC.

V and J are TRBV5-1 and TRBJ2-6, with D perhaps TRBD1 (5 bases). V gave up 4 bases and J gave up 4 bases, with 12 bases separating them. The CDR3 is 15 amino acids. CDR1 is SGHRS, CDR2 YFSETQ, per germline. In nucleotides, the CDR3 is TGCGCCAGCAGCCCGACCCGACAGGGGGCCAACGTCCTGACTTTC. Translating it yields CASSPTRQGANVLTF. The whole variable domain, remainder taken from reference TRBV5-1 and TRBJ2-6, is KAGVTQTPRYLIKTRGQQVTLSCSPISGHRSVSWYQQTPGQGLQFLFEYFSETQRNKGNFPGRFSGRQFSNSRSEMNVSTLELGDSALYLCASSPTRQGANVLTFGAGSRLTVL.

On this clone itself: At one of its ends the junction is not consistent with the germline gene, which may arise from a read error. This chain connects TRBV7-8 to TRBJ2-1, with 9 bases identical to TRBD2. From germline, CDR1 is SGHVS and CDR2 FQNEAQ. CDR3 length equals 18 residues. The CDR3 bases are TGTGCCAGCAGCCTAGCCGGCTTTATAGCGGGAGTTCCCGATGAGCAGTTCTTC. Translating gives CASSLAGFIAGVPDEQFF.

The rearrangement joins TRBV29-1 to TRBJ2-1; 10 nucleotides match TRBD2. The CDR3 sequence is 14 residues long. V lost 7 bases and J lost 9; bases outside the gene matches: 12. Germline CDR1 and CDR2: SQVTM and ANQGSEA. This CDR3 reads CSAEGLAGEGEQFF. Here the CDR3 DNA reads TGCAGCGCCGAAGGGCTAGCGGGAGAGGGTGAGCAGTTCTTC.

The rearrangement uses TRBV10-2 and TRBJ2-7; D remains ambiguous. Per the germline V gene, CDR1 is WSHSY and CDR2 is SAAADI. The CDR3 extends over 16 amino acids. V shed 0 bases and J shed 4 bases, with 16 bases lying between them. CDR3 amino acids: CASSESTVLFSYEQYF. The DNA for the CDR3 is TGCGCCAGCAGTGAGTCCACAGTGCTGTTCTCTTACGAGCAGTACTTC.

This clone was observed a single time. The CDR3 loop reads CASSSSGRSDEQYF. For the CDR3, the DNA is TGTGCCAGCAGTTCAAGCGGGAGAAGCGACGAGCAGTACTTC. The chain links TRBV6-5 to TRBJ2-7, with 8 nucleotides matching TRBD2. With V trimmed by 4 bases and J by 5 bases, 7 bases remained unmatched. This CDR3 spans 14 amino acids. The germline V gene has CDR1 MNHEY and CDR2 SVGAGI.